A single sample is the source of the 7 T cell receptor beta chains below, sequenced in a study of blood T cell repertoires in COVID-19. Profiled with immunoSEQ multiplex PCR; TCRdb holds only in-frame clones, not every one. The data show about 52,000 clones, approximately 85% seen once. Specimen: peripheral blood. The receptors were gathered from a human donor in a cohort sampled during active COVID-19.

The V and J genes are TRBV10-1 and TRBJ2-1; maybe TRBD2 (5 bases). CDR1 and CDR2 from the germline V gene are WNHNN and SYGVQD (reference sequence). V was trimmed by 2 bases and J by 6 bases, leaving 8 bases between them. This CDR3 comprises 13 residues. The CDR3 sequence: CASSETGFNEQFF. In nucleotides, the CDR3 is TGCGCCAGCAGTGAGACGGGGTTCAATGAGCAGTTCTTC.

This clone came up once. CDR3 loop: CASSTPRSTGPTTNYGYTF. DNA of the CDR3: TGTGCCAGCAGCACCCCCCGATCTACAGGCCCCACGACTAACTATGGCTACACCTTC. The chain is built from TRBV7-8 and TRBJ1-2; weak D call: TRBD1 (5 bases). The V gene's germline CDR1 is SGHVS and CDR2 FQNEAQ. The CDR3 length is 19 residues. Trimming shortened V by 5 bases and J by 0 bases, and 25 bases separated the two germline ends.

V is TRBV2 and J is TRBJ2-2; a possible D gene is TRBD1 (5 bases). Germline loops: CDR1 SNHLY, CDR2 FYNNEI. The CDR3 contains 16 residues. Trimming removed 0 bases at V and 0 bases at J, with 8 bases between. CDR3 protein: CASSEARTSNTGELFF. Here the CDR3 DNA reads TGTGCCAGCAGTGAAGCAAGGACATCGAACACCGGGGAGCTGTTTTTT.

Only a few counts were recorded for this clone. The same CDR3 arises from other DNA sequences in this sample as well. The genes are TRBV5-1 and TRBJ2-5; 10 bases are shared with TRBD1. The ends lost 4 bases at V and 2 bases at J; junction bases unmatched: 5. The CDR3 is 15 residues long. Germline assignment: CDR1 SGHRS and CDR2 YFSETQ. The CDR3 loop reads CASSPGQGIQETQYF. As DNA, the CDR3 is TGCGCCAGCAGCCCGGGACAGGGGATTCAAGAGACCCAGTACTTC.

This chain joins TRBV7-9 and TRBJ1-1; TRBD1 is a possible D gene (5 bases). Germline lookup yields CDR1 SEHNR and CDR2 FQNEAQ (reference sequence). V was clipped by 2 bases and J by 4 bases, with 8 bases between them. The CDR3 sequence is 13 residues long. CDR3 in DNA: TGTGCCAGCAGCTTACGGGGGATCACTGAAGCTTTCTTT. It codes for CASSLRGITEAFF.

The V gene is TRBV2, the J gene TRBJ2-7; TRBD2 might be the D (5 bases). Trimming removed 4 bases from V and 2 bases from J, with 9 bases in between. The CDR3 extends over 13 amino acids. Germline V gene lookup returns CDR1 SNHLY and CDR2 FYNNEI. The CDR3 sequence: CASSAAEPYEQYF. DNA for the CDR3: TGTGCCAGCAGTGCAGCGGAGCCCTACGAGCAGTACTTC.

V usage is TRBV6-6 and J usage is TRBJ2-7, with 11 bases that match TRBD2. Germline values: CDR1 MNHNY, CDR2 SVGAGI (reference sequence). The CDR3 is 16 residues long. V trimming: 6 bases; J trimming: 3 bases; junction bases outside the gene matches: 10. Written as DNA, the CDR3 is TGTGCCAGCAGCCCGAGGCAGGGACTAGCGGACTACGAGCAGTACTTC. It yields the protein CASSPRQGLADYEQYF.